These T cell receptor beta chains were read from a single sample in a study of blood T cells in healthy people across ages. TCRdb reanalysed the 5' RACE reads using MiXCR and keeps one entry per CDR3 protein. The sample lists under 2,000,000 distinct CDR3 sequences, around 50% occurring once. Sequences were obtained from blood. Receptors were obtained from a woman aged 40-49 years in good health. Each CDR3 is given without its conserved first and last residue. The D gene is left open where the match is weak. Part of the rows lack a size; the others show once, few, many or a class for expanded clones.

abundance: few
j_gene: TRBJ2-1
d_gene: .
v_gene: TRBV6-2/TRBV6-3
CDR3aa: ASSYLQGTF

abundance: .
j_gene: TRBJ1-4
d_gene: .
v_gene: TRBV2
CDR3aa: ASLASPEKLF

abundance: .
j_gene: TRBJ2-5
d_gene: TRBD2
v_gene: TRBV6-2/TRBV6-3
CDR3aa: ASSYTAASGGTYNEQY

abundance: .
j_gene: TRBJ1-5
d_gene: TRBD1
v_gene: TRBV28
CDR3aa: ASSSRDRPGQPQH

abundance: few
j_gene: TRBJ2-1
d_gene: TRBD1
v_gene: TRBV7-9
CDR3aa: ASGESGQGTNNEQF

abundance: .
j_gene: TRBJ1-2
d_gene: .
v_gene: TRBV4-3
CDR3aa: ASSQARGDGYT

abundance: .
j_gene: TRBJ2-5
d_gene: .
v_gene: TRBV24-1
CDR3aa: ATSVGVNEQY

abundance: .
j_gene: TRBJ2-5
d_gene: TRBD2
v_gene: TRBV3-1
CDR3aa: ASSHVTSGGFNEQY

abundance: few
j_gene: TRBJ2-7
d_gene: TRBD1
v_gene: TRBV4-1
CDR3aa: ASSQETGWAYEQY

abundance: many
j_gene: TRBJ2-1
d_gene: .
v_gene: TRBV7-2
CDR3aa: ASSLRGALGNEQF

abundance: many
j_gene: TRBJ2-3
d_gene: TRBD2
v_gene: TRBV7-2
CDR3aa: ASSSSYAGGSTDTQY

abundance: .
j_gene: TRBJ2-5
d_gene: TRBD2
v_gene: TRBV7-9
CDR3aa: ASSPRVSGGHETQY

abundance: .
j_gene: TRBJ2-3
d_gene: TRBD2
v_gene: TRBV5-1
CDR3aa: ASSFPTGLAGASTDTQY

abundance: .
j_gene: TRBJ2-5
d_gene: .
v_gene: TRBV10-3
CDR3aa: AISGRDQETQY

abundance: .
j_gene: TRBJ2-5
d_gene: .
v_gene: TRBV4-1
CDR3aa: ASSPPRTSEETQY

abundance: .
j_gene: TRBJ2-6
d_gene: .
v_gene: TRBV5-1
CDR3aa: ASSLVLGPGANVLT

abundance: once
j_gene: TRBJ2-1
d_gene: TRBD1
v_gene: TRBV5-1
CDR3aa: ASSARQGADEQF

abundance: .
j_gene: TRBJ2-5
d_gene: TRBD2
v_gene: TRBV29-1
CDR3aa: SAPAGLAGVETQY

abundance: .
j_gene: TRBJ1-4
d_gene: .
v_gene: TRBV24-1
CDR3aa: ATSDPGEGPNEKLF

abundance: .
j_gene: TRBJ2-5
d_gene: .
v_gene: TRBV6-1
CDR3aa: ASSEAPIGVQAAQY

abundance: .
j_gene: TRBJ2-1
d_gene: .
v_gene: TRBV11-2
CDR3aa: ASSLGPGGDEQF

abundance: .
j_gene: TRBJ2-7
d_gene: .
v_gene: TRBV5-1
CDR3aa: ASSFPTSRAETYEQY

abundance: .
j_gene: TRBJ2-4
d_gene: .
v_gene: TRBV7-2
CDR3aa: ASSEGGGKNIQY

abundance: once
j_gene: TRBJ1-6
d_gene: .
v_gene: TRBV5-1
CDR3aa: ASTAGPTDSYNSPLH

abundance: .
j_gene: TRBJ1-2
d_gene: TRBD1
v_gene: TRBV7-2
CDR3aa: ASSFRQGDASGYT

abundance: .
j_gene: .
d_gene: .
v_gene: TRBV7-9
CDR3aa: ASSRSGRIEQY

abundance: .
j_gene: TRBJ2-7
d_gene: TRBD1
v_gene: TRBV28
CDR3aa: ASSIQGRVQY

abundance: few
j_gene: TRBJ2-7
d_gene: .
v_gene: TRBV12-3/TRBV12-4
CDR3aa: ASSTITGPSSYEQY

abundance: .
j_gene: TRBJ1-2
d_gene: .
v_gene: TRBV4-1
CDR3aa: ASSQDRGTIQTIGYT